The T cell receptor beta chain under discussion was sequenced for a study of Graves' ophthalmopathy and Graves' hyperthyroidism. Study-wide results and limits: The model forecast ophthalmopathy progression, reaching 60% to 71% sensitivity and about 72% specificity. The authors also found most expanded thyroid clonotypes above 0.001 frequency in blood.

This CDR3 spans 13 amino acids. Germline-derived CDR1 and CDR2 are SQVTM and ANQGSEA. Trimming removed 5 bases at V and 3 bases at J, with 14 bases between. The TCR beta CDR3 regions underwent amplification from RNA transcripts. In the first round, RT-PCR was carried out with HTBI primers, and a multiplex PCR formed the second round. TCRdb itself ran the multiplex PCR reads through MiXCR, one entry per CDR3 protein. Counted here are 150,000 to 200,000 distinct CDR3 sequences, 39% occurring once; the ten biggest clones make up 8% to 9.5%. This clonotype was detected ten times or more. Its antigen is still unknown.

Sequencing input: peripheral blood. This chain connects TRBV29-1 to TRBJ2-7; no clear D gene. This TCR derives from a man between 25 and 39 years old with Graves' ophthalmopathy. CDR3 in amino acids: CSVCVANNYEQYF. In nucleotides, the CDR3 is TGCAGCGTTTGTGTGGCTAATAACTACGAGCAGTACTTC.